This T cell receptor (beta chain) is drawn from a study of patients and donors after allogeneic stem cell transplantation. V gave up 8 bases and J gave up 4 bases, with 17 bases separating them. This CDR3 contains 15 residues. CDR1 KGHDR and CDR2 SFDVKD come from the germline V gene. TCRdb reprocessed the RT-PCR reads with MiXCR, giving one entry per CDR3 protein. In the table there are about 39,000 distinct CDR3 sequences, 30% to 40% of which are singletons. The chain recombines TRBV24-1 with TRBJ2-1, with a possible D match to TRBD1 (7 bases). The clonotype comes from a human donor who was either an allogeneic HSCT recipient or a stem cell or donor lymphocyte infusion donor (not recorded which). It is not recorded whose cells these are; they may come from a transplant donor. Sequenced material: blood, either unsorted or a sorted T cell fraction (not recorded which). The CDR3 DNA is TGTGCCACCAATCACAGGGGAGGCCTTTACAATGAGCAGTTCTTC. Amino acid sequence: CATNHRGGLYNEQFF.